This TCR beta chain was captured by sequencing in a study of vaccination effects on CD4 cells after COVID-19. Sequenced by immunoSEQ multiplex PCR; TCRdb stores in-frame clones only, minus some. This table has more than 60,000 clones, about 67% appearing once. The CDR3 runs to 12 residues. Germline values: CDR1 KGHSH, CDR2 LQKENI. The ends were cut back, 1 base at V and 7 bases at J, with 5 bases in the middle. A remark on this clone: Its antigen is not identified.

Peptide-pool stimulation followed by sequencing identified expanded antigen-specific CD4+ clonotypes in the ViraFEST assay. The culture ran for roughly ten days before CD4+ T cells were isolated. Two doses of BNT162b2 or mRNA-1273 vaccine were administered to participants. No vaccinee had earlier SARS-CoV-2 infection, and nucleocapsid antibodies were negative. The material sequenced was CD4+ T cells from PBMCs cultured with HCoV-229E spike peptides, taken after COVID-19 vaccination. This rearrangement joins TRBV18 to TRBJ2-1, with D tentatively TRBD1 (5 bases). This clonotype was sampled from a human donor who received a COVID-19 vaccine. As DNA, the CDR3 is TGTGCCAGCTCACCACAGGGGAATGAGCAGTTCTTC. It is translated as CASSPQGNEQFF.